These 8 T cell receptor beta chains share one sample of origin, sequenced in a study of cytomegalovirus exposure and HLA in healthy donors. The PCR used 60 Vbeta and 13 Jbeta primers. Method: immunoSEQ multiplex PCR; TCRdb's copy keeps in-frame clones and lacks some. The sample shows some 150,000 clones, about two thirds of them seen only once. The sample taken for sequencing was PBMCs. These receptors were taken from a woman aged 40 to 49 in good health and CMV-seronegative.

To note about this clone: The junction shows a germline mismatch at one end, possibly a read error. The gene calls are TRBV29-1 and TRBJ1-2; unclear D gene. This CDR3 is 13 amino acids long. The germline V gene has CDR1 SQVTM and CDR2 ANQGSEA. CDR3 protein: CSVEDWARAGYAF. Written as DNA, the CDR3 is TGCAGCGTTGAAGACTGGGCCCGAGCGGGCTACGCCTTC. The complete variable domain, with remaining parts taken from reference TRBV29-1 and TRBJ1-2, reads SAVISQKPSRDICQRGTSLTIQCQVDSQVTMMFWYRQQPGQSLTLIATANQGSEATYESGFVIDKFPISRPNLTFSTLTVSNMSPEDSSIYLCSVEDWARAGYAFGSGTRLTVV.

This chain links TRBV2 with TRBJ2-3; TRBD1 is a possible D gene (5 bases). Germline CDR1 is SNHLY and CDR2 is FYNNEI. CDR3 length equals 14 residues. Trimming removed 7 bases from V and 3 bases from J, with 14 bases in between. The CDR3, as DNA: TGTGCCAGCACATTAACAGGCCTTACAGATACGCAGTATTTT. Protein product: CASTLTGLTDTQYF.

This clone was detected a few times. This rearrangement joins TRBV11-2 to TRBJ1-5; the match to TRBD1 covers 9 bases. The CDR3 extends over 15 amino acids. Germline V lookup: CDR1 SGHAT, CDR2 FQNNGV. Trimming at V came to 5 bases and at J to 6 bases, leaving 8 bases not matched to a gene. CDR3 nucleotides: TGTGCCAGCAGCAGAGGGACAGGGTTAGGTCAGCCCCAGCATTTT. Residues: CASSRGTGLGQPQHF.

The chain employs TRBV7-9 and TRBJ1-5; TRBD1 matches 7 bases. V lost 6 bases and J lost 0; bases outside the gene matches: 2. CDR1 and CDR2 (germline): SEHNR, FQNEAQ (reference sequence). The CDR3 extends over 14 amino acids. Here the CDR3 DNA reads TGTGCCAGCAGTACAGGGGCTAGCAATCAGCCCCAGCATTTT. Protein sequence: CASSTGASNQPQHF.

The V and J genes are TRBV6-1 and TRBJ1-5, with 7 bases fitting TRBD1. CDR1 is MNHNS and CDR2 is SASEGT in the germline V gene. The trim removed 10 bases at V and 3 bases at J, leaving 9 bases unmatched. The CDR3 length is 14 residues. CDR3 in DNA: TGTGCCACCTCACCGACAGGGTACAATCAGCCCCAGCATTTT. Its translation: CATSPTGYNQPQHF.

The chain employs TRBV4-3 and TRBJ2-7; 7 bases fit TRBD1. With V trimmed by 0 bases and J by 3 bases, 8 bases remained unmatched. This CDR3 has 16 residues. Looked up from germline, CDR1 is LGHNA and CDR2 is YSLEER. The CDR3 DNA follows: TGCGCCAGCAGCCAAGATTCATTTAGGGACAGCTACGAGCAGTACTTC. Translated: CASSQDSFRDSYEQYF.

The chain links TRBV4-2 to TRBJ1-1; D is undetermined. The CDR3 is 14 residues long. Germline assignment: CDR1 LGHNA and CDR2 YNFKEQ. V dropped 0 bases and J dropped 7 bases, with 12 bases sitting between them. Written as DNA, the CDR3 is TGTGCCAGCAGCCAAGACCCGATGACGGGTGAAGCTTTCTTT. This sequence encodes CASSQDPMTGEAFF.

The gene calls are TRBV28 and TRBJ1-1; weak D call: TRBD1 (5 bases). Germline values: CDR1 MDHEN, CDR2 SYDVKM. This CDR3 spans 13 amino acids. Trimming shortened V by 4 bases and J by 11 bases, and 17 bases separated the two germline ends. The CDR3 sequence: CASSSTGTLYAFF. The CDR3, as DNA: TGTGCCAGCAGTTCTACAGGTACTCTGTACGCTTTCTTT.